This entry lists 25 T cell receptor beta chains sequenced from one sample in a study of tumor-infiltrating lymphocytes in primary liver carcinoma. TCR beta cDNA was prepared out of roughly 0.45 ug total RNA by means of a constant-region primer. Three nested multiplex PCR rounds, a slightly modified ARM-PCR, produced the libraries for TCR beta. The first two PCR rounds used TRBV1-TRBV30 forward primers with a C-beta reverse primer, 9 to 11 cycles each. Via MiXCR, TCRdb re-called the multiplex PCR reads, giving one row per CDR3 protein. The profile shows about 310,000 distinct CDR3 sequences, 58% of them singletons. The source of the blood RNA was unsorted whole blood, and germline DNA was extracted as well. The sequencing sample was made of peripheral blood. Receptor source: a woman in her thirties with primary liver carcinoma and hepatitis B virus infection.

Regarding this clonotype: A much larger clone lies one base from this, so it may be a read error. The gene calls are TRBV29-1 and TRBJ2-4; D assignment may be TRBD1 or TRBD2 (5 bases each). From germline, CDR1 is SQVTM and CDR2 ANQGSEA. CDR3 length: 14 amino acids. This CDR3 is CNVHEGLAKNIQYF. DNA of the CDR3: TGCAACGTTCACGAGGGGCTAGCCAAAAACATTCAGTACTTC.

This clonotype has more than one count but fewer than ten. The J gene is TRBJ2-7, the V gene TRBV2; 10 nucleotides match TRBD1. The CDR3 runs to 12 residues. Losses at the gene ends were 6 bases for V and 7 bases for J; bases not matched to a gene: 3. Per the germline V gene, CDR1 is SNHLY and CDR2 is FYNNEI. The chain's CDR3 is CASRTGGSEQYF. The CDR3 nucleotides read TGTGCCAGCAGGACAGGGGGCAGTGAGCAGTACTTC.

In the case of this clonotype: Relative to the germline gene, one junction end is altered; a read error may explain this. The gene calls are TRBV5-5 and TRBJ2-5; the D is unclear. The CDR3 sequence is 14 residues long. Germline lookup yields CDR1 SGHKS and CDR2 YYEKEE (reference sequence). CDR3: CTSSLGPDQETQYF. CDR3 coding DNA: TGTACCAGCAGCTTGGGCCCAGACCAAGAGACCCAGTACTTC.

This clonotype showed up many times. The chain links TRBV4-1 to TRBJ2-1; TRBD2 aligns across 8 bases. Germline CDR1 reads MGHRA; CDR2 reads YSYEKL. V shed 0 bases, J shed 8 bases, and the junction held 15 bases outside the gene matches. There are 18 residues in the CDR3. This CDR3 is CASSQELAGLGPGDEQFF. DNA for the CDR3: TGCGCCAGCAGCCAAGAGTTAGCGGGACTAGGGCCGGGCGATGAGCAGTTCTTC.

As regards this clonotype: A junction boundary mismatches the germline segment, possibly from a read error. The gene calls are TRBV12-3 or TRBV12-4 and TRBJ2-7; 7 nucleotides line up with TRBD2. The CDR3 has 16 amino acids. This CDR3 is CASSSRTGLGDYKQYF. The DNA for the CDR3 is TGTGCCAGCAGTTCACGTACGGGACTCGGGGACTACAAGCAGTACTTC.

This chain links TRBV5-1 with TRBJ2-3; D is ambiguous. CDR3 length equals 14 residues. Germline V lookup: CDR1 SGHRS, CDR2 YFSETQ. Trimming shortened V by 5 bases and J by 3 bases, and 13 bases separated the two germline ends. CDR3 protein: CASSKRLRTDTQYF. The CDR3 DNA reads TGCGCCAGCAGTAAGCGCCTAAGAACAGATACGCAGTATTTT.

The V call is TRBV29-1, the J call TRBJ2-1; 12 bases agree with TRBD2. The V and J ends lost 7 bases and 6 bases, in that order; junction bases with no gene match: 4. The V gene's germline CDR1 is SQVTM and CDR2 ANQGSEA. This CDR3 is built from 13 residues. The CDR3 nucleotides are TGCAGCGGGGGGACTAGCGGGTGCAATGAGCAGTTCTTC. Translating it yields CSGGTSGCNEQFF.

This clonotype was detected a few times. The chain couples TRBV21-1 to TRBJ2-3; whether TRBD1, the table's D call, matches the DNA was not checked. TRBV21-1 is shown as a pseudogene. This CDR3 has 17 residues. CDR3 coding DNA: TGTGCCAGCAGCGTAGAAATGGCAGGGACCAGCACAGATACGCAGTATTTT. It is translated as CASSVEMAGTSTDTQYF.

This clonotype was detected once. Possible read error: a much larger clone is one base away. V and J are TRBV6-6 and TRBJ2-2; possible D gene TRBD1, 6 bases. The CDR3 is 14 amino acids. From germline, CDR1 is MNHNY and CDR2 SVGAGI (reference sequence). CDR3 in amino acids: CACSLQGGTGELFF. The CDR3 DNA reads TGTGCCTGCAGTTTACAGGGCGGGACCGGGGAGCTGTTTTTT.

The chain links TRBV30 to TRBJ1-2; D call uncertain. CDR1 is GTSNPN, CDR2 SVGIG, per germline (reference sequence). This CDR3 is 16 amino acids long. V was shortened by 3 bases and J by 2 bases, with 19 bases between the two germline ends. The CDR3 spells CAWSFPHSPTNYGYTF. Written as DNA, the CDR3 is TGTGCCTGGAGCTTCCCCCACAGCCCGACAAACTATGGCTACACCTTC. Together with reference TRBV30 and TRBJ1-2, the CDR3 gives the full variable domain: SQTIHQWPATLVQPVGSPLSLECTVEGTSNPNLYWYRQAAGRGLQLLFYSVGIGQISSEVPQNLSASRPQDRQFILSSKKLLLSDSGFYLCAWSFPHSPTNYGYTFGSGTRLTVV.

In this sample, this clonotype turned up many times. V usage is TRBV29-1 and J usage is TRBJ1-6; TRBD1 is a possible D gene (6 bases). Deletions cut 8 bases from V and 10 bases from J, with 15 bases between. Germline CDR1 and CDR2: SQVTM and ANQGSEA. CDR3 length: 12 residues. CDR3 loop: CSPFRGGSPLHF. The CDR3 bases are TGCAGCCCATTCAGGGGAGGCTCACCCCTCCACTTT.

For this clonotype: Mismatch with germline at one junction end may stem from a read error. The genes are TRBV12-3 or TRBV12-4 and TRBJ2-7; 10 bases line up with TRBD2. The CDR3 runs to 14 residues. DNA for the CDR3: TGTGCCAGCAGCCTAACTAGCGGGACCTACGAGCAGCACTTC. Amino acid sequence: CASSLTSGTYEQHF.

The chain couples TRBV10-3 to TRBJ2-6, with D unresolved. V dropped 2 bases and J dropped 3 bases, with 5 bases sitting between them. CDR1 and CDR2 (germline): ENHRY, SYGVKD. CDR3 length: 14 amino acids. CDR3 residues: CAISEQSGANVLTF. The CDR3 coding sequence is TGTGCCATCAGTGAGCAGAGTGGGGCCAACGTCCTGACTTTC.

The chain uses TRBV6-1 and TRBJ2-7; weak D call: TRBD2 (6 bases). Looked up from germline, CDR1 is MNHNS and CDR2 is SASEGT. V lost 3 bases and J lost 4, with 16 bases in between. This CDR3 spans 15 amino acids. Here the CDR3 reads CASSEGGLLTYEQYF. In DNA form, the CDR3 reads TGTGCCAGCAGTGAGGGGGGACTGCTAACTTACGAGCAGTACTTC.

This clonotype was observed at least ten times. The chain combines TRBV11-2 with TRBJ2-7; D may be TRBD1 or TRBD2 (5 bases each). The germline gives CDR1 SGHAT, CDR2 FQNNGV. This CDR3 comprises 15 residues. The V and J ends lost 2 bases and 5 bases respectively, with 16 bases between them. The CDR3 loop is CASSLYRTRRHEQYF. The CDR3, as DNA: TGTGCCAGCAGCTTATACAGGACTCGTCGGCACGAGCAGTACTTC.

Turning to this clonotype: A much larger clonotype is one base distant, so this may be a read error. The V call is TRBV4-2, the J call TRBJ1-1; D remains unclear. CDR1 and CDR2 from the germline V gene are LGHNA and YNFKEQ. CDR3 length: 14 residues. DNA of the CDR3: TGTGCCAGCAGCCAAGACTTGCTTAACACTAAAGCTTTCTTT. Its protein is CASSQDLLNTKAFF.

Regarding this clonotype: Since a much larger clone is just one base distant, this may be a read error. The V and J genes are TRBV29-1 and TRBJ2-1; 9 nucleotides align to TRBD2. The length of the CDR3 is 14 residues. The V gene's germline CDR1 is SQVTM and CDR2 ANQGSEA. Here the CDR3 DNA reads TGCAGCGTCTGGACTAGCGAATCCTACAATGAGCGGTTCTTC. It translates to CSVWTSESYNERFF.

On this clonotype itself: A read error may be the cause here, since a much bigger clone is one base away. The rearrangement links TRBV6-2 or TRBV6-3 to TRBJ1-5, with 7 bases matching TRBD1. Per germline, CDR1 MNHEY and CDR2 SVGEGT. The CDR3 contains 13 residues. The CDR3 DNA reads TGTGCCAGCAACCGACAGGGCTATCAGCCCCGGCATTTT. Its protein is CASNRQGYQPRHF.

This clonotype was observed a handful of times. A read error may be the cause here, since a much bigger clone is one base away. V is TRBV29-1 and J is TRBJ2-1, with unresolved D. Looked up from germline, CDR1 is SQVTM and CDR2 is ANQGSEA. This CDR3 is built from 13 residues. Written as DNA, the CDR3 is TGCAGCGTTGATGGCTATGGCCTTAATGTGCAGTTCTTC. Translation: CSVDGYGLNVQFF.

On this clonotype: A junction boundary mismatches the germline segment, possibly from a read error. V gene TRBV11-2 combines with J gene TRBJ2-7; the D is unclear. Germline V CDR1 and CDR2: SGHAT, FQNNGV. The CDR3 totals 14 residues. The CDR3 region has the DNA TGTGTCAGCAGCTTTAGTGGGCCTTCCTACAAGCAGTACTTC. Its translation: CVSSFSGPSYKQYF.

Only a few counts were recorded for this clonotype. The CDR3 nucleotides are TGTGCCACCCGGGACACTAATTACAATGAGCAGTTCTTC. This gives the protein CATRDTNYNEQFF. The gene calls are TRBV28 and TRBJ2-1; a possible D gene is TRBD1 (6 bases). This CDR3 is built from 13 residues. The germline V and J ends were trimmed by 10 bases and 4 bases, with 14 bases remaining between them. Germline V gene data show CDR1 as MDHEN and CDR2 as SYDVKM.

Remarks on this clonotype: The conserved closing phenylalanine or tryptophan is absent in this CDR3, likely reflecting a read error. The V gene is TRBV6-5, the J gene TRBJ2-5; TRBD2 is a possible D gene (5 bases). CDR3 length: 15 residues. Germline loops: CDR1 MNHEY, CDR2 SVGAGI. Trimming took off 5 bases at V and 5 bases at J, with 18 bases between the two ends. The CDR3 sequence is CASSDQVDGGETQYS. The CDR3 region has the DNA TGTGCCAGCAGTGACCAGGTGGACGGCGGGGAGACCCAGTACTCC.

The chain employs TRBV6-2 or TRBV6-3 and TRBJ1-2; no clear D. Germline V lookup: CDR1 MNHEY, CDR2 SVGEGT. The CDR3 sequence is 15 residues long. The V gene lost 5 bases and the J gene lost 1 base, with 14 bases spanning the gap. Written as DNA, the CDR3 is TGTGCCAGCAGTGTGAGACCTAGTGGTAACTATGGCTACACCTTC. Its translation is CASSVRPSGNYGYTF.

As to this clonotype: A much larger clone lies one base from this, so it may be a read error. The rearrangement joins TRBV29-1 to TRBJ2-7; 7 nucleotides match TRBD1. Germline V gene data show CDR1 as SQVTM and CDR2 as ANQGSEA. The CDR3 contains 12 residues. The CDR3 DNA follows: TGCAGCGTTCTCGGCAGGGGGTACGTGCAGTACTTC. This gives the protein CSVLGRGYVQYF.

Regarding this clonotype: Germline and junction disagree at one end, which may indicate a read error. V is TRBV6-6 and J is TRBJ2-5, with D tentatively TRBD1 (5 bases). CDR3 length: 13 amino acids. CDR1 is MNHNY and CDR2 is SVGAGI in the germline V gene (reference sequence). CDR3 residues: CARSHRTEETQYF. The CDR3, as DNA: TGTGCCAGGAGCCACAGGACCGAAGAGACCCAATACTTC.